This entry lists 14 T cell receptor beta chains sequenced from one sample in a study of T-cell reconstitution after alpha-beta-depleted transplantation in children. Construction of the TCRbeta library involved unique molecular identifiers. MiXCR, run by TCRdb on the PCR reads, gives a single entry per CDR3 protein. The table includes 330,000 or so distinct CDR3 sequences, 9% to 12% detected once. This specimen was PBMCs from the stem cell graft donor, taken from the stem cell graft. Source of these receptors: a human donor who donated a stem cell graft to a child with acute lymphoblastic leukemia.

This clonotype has more than one count but fewer than ten. V is TRBV12-3 or TRBV12-4 and J is TRBJ2-1; D remains ambiguous. V was trimmed by 6 bases and J by 3 bases, leaving 15 bases between them. The CDR3 totals 15 residues. This CDR3 reads CASSPGHRNYNEQFF. The CDR3 nucleotides are TGTGCCAGCAGCCCTGGCCACCGGAACTACAATGAGCAGTTCTTC.

This clonotype has ten or more counts. The rearrangement links TRBV9 to TRBJ2-5; D is unresolved. The CDR3 has 15 residues. CDR1 SGDLS and CDR2 YYNGEE come from the germline V gene. With 2 bases removed from V and 0 bases from J, the gap between germline ends came to 11 bases. CDR3 nucleotides: TGTGCCAGCAGCGTGGGCGCCGGTTACCAAGAGACCCAGTACTTC. Translation: CASSVGAGYQETQYF.

This clonotype has a handful of counts. The CDR3 sequence: CASSYVGTGTEHSPLHF. The CDR3 DNA is TGTGCCAGCAGTTACGTGGGAACCGGGACAGAGCATTCACCCCTCCACTTT. The gene calls are TRBV6-5 and TRBJ1-6; 7 nucleotides agree with TRBD1. The germline V gene has CDR1 MNHEY and CDR2 SVGAGI. This CDR3 is built from 17 residues. J lost 8 bases, V lost 2 bases, and 12 bases had no gene match.

This clonotype was recorded a few times. The rearrangement uses TRBV12-3 or TRBV12-4 and TRBJ1-2; 9 bases are shared with TRBD1. V was clipped by 6 bases and J by 5 bases; unmatched bases: 10. The CDR3 runs 15 residues. This CDR3 reads CASSSAGTGKYGYTF. CDR3 bases: TGTGCCAGCAGCTCGGCCGGGACAGGGAAGTATGGCTACACCTTC.

This clonotype has just a few counts. V gene TRBV4-3 combines with J gene TRBJ2-6; D is unclear. From germline, CDR1 is LGHNA and CDR2 YSLEER. This CDR3 has 16 amino acids. V lost 4 bases, J lost 1 base, and 11 bases lay in between. The CDR3 spells CASSPSPFSGANVLTF. The DNA of the CDR3 is TGCGCCAGCAGCCCGTCTCCTTTTTCTGGGGCCAACGTCCTGACTTTC.

Many counts were recorded for this clonotype. The chain joins TRBV7-9 to TRBJ2-7, with TRBD2 identical over 10 bases. Germline loops: CDR1 SEHNR, CDR2 FQNEAQ (reference sequence). The ends lost 1 base at V and 6 bases at J; junction bases unmatched: 9. CDR3 length: 16 amino acids. This CDR3 reads CASSLEIASGGGEQYF. As DNA, the CDR3 is TGTGCCAGCAGCTTAGAGATCGCTAGCGGGGGTGGCGAGCAGTACTTC.

In this sample, this clonotype turned up many times. This chain joins TRBV12-3 or TRBV12-4 and TRBJ2-7, with unresolved D. The CDR3 contains 15 residues. V lost 7 bases and J lost 2, with 18 bases in between. The CDR3 protein is CASTIARSPPYEQYF. CDR3 sequence (DNA): TGTGCCAGCACCATAGCCCGGTCTCCTCCCTACGAGCAGTACTTC.

This clonotype was detected only a few times. This chain joins TRBV3-1 and TRBJ2-7; D is uncertain. V shed 1 base and J shed 6 bases, with 13 bases lying between them. The germline gives CDR1 LGHDT, CDR2 YNNKEL (reference sequence). The CDR3 has 14 residues. Here the CDR3 DNA reads TGTGCCAGCAGCCAAGGGGGATATCGAAGCGAGCAGTACTTC. Its translation is CASSQGGYRSEQYF.

This clonotype appeared many times. The chain recombines TRBV12-3 or TRBV12-4 with TRBJ2-3, with D perhaps matching TRBD2 (5 bases). Trimming shortened V by 3 bases and J by 2 bases, and 9 bases separated the two germline ends. This CDR3 comprises 14 residues. This CDR3 is CASSLAAATDTQYF. The CDR3 nucleotides read TGTGCCAGCAGTTTGGCAGCGGCCACAGATACGCAGTATTTT.

This clonotype was picked up many times. The rearrangement links TRBV5-1 to TRBJ1-5; a possible D gene is TRBD1 (6 bases). The CDR3 has 15 amino acids. The ends were cut back, 0 bases at V and 7 bases at J, with 14 bases in the middle. Looked up from germline, CDR1 is SGHRS and CDR2 is YFSETQ. The CDR3 DNA follows: TGCGCCAGCAGCTTGGCGGGGGGCAGGGAGCAGCCCCAGCATTTT. Protein product: CASSLAGGREQPQHF.

Ten or more counts support this clonotype. The chain carries TRBV20-1 and TRBJ2-3; 9 bases line up with TRBD2. CDR3 length: 16 amino acids. V lost 0 bases, J lost 3 bases, and 7 bases stayed unmatched. Germline V lookup: CDR1 DFQATT, CDR2 SNEGSKA (reference sequence). CDR3 in DNA: TGCAGTGCTAGAGACCGTAGCGGGAGAGGTACAGATACGCAGTATTTT. Translating it yields CSARDRSGRGTDTQYF.

This clonotype was counted ten times or more. CDR3 sequence: CASSLTGSRNYNEQFF. CDR3 sequence (DNA): TGCGCCAGCAGCCTGACAGGGTCGAGGAACTACAATGAGCAGTTCTTC. V usage is TRBV5-1 and J usage is TRBJ2-1; TRBD1 matches at 7 bases. Germline V gene sequence: CDR1 SGHRS, CDR2 YFSETQ. The V segment lost 4 bases and the J segment 3 bases; nucleotides outside the gene matches: 10. The CDR3 contains 16 residues.

This clonotype was seen only a few times. The chain combines TRBV27 with TRBJ2-7, with TRBD1 matching 8 bases. The V gene's germline CDR1 is MNHEY and CDR2 SMNVEV (reference sequence). The trim removed 4 bases at V and 4 bases at J, leaving 12 bases unmatched. This CDR3 contains 16 residues. CDR3 nucleotides: TGTGCCAGCAGTTCCTCTAGAACCAGGGGGCAATACGAGCAGTACTTC. Protein sequence: CASSSSRTRGQYEQYF.

The V call is TRBV15, the J call TRBJ2-7; TRBD2 matches at 7 bases. The CDR3 has 14 amino acids. CDR1 and CDR2 (germline): LNHNV, YYDKDF (reference sequence). J lost 3 bases, V lost 2 bases, and 4 bases had no gene match. The CDR3 region is CATSRTRDYYEQYF. CDR3 nucleotides: TGTGCCACCAGCAGAACCCGGGACTACTACGAGCAGTACTTC.